Reported below is one T cell receptor beta chain. This entry is derived from a study of control samples from healthy donors and cancer patients. Profiled with immunoSEQ multiplex PCR; TCRdb holds only in-frame clones, not every one. The data contain roughly 130,000 clones, roughly 94% of them singletons. The germline CDR1 and CDR2 sequences are LGHDT and YNNKEL (reference sequence). Between the trimmed V and J ends, which lost 3 bases and 3 bases, there was a span of 11 bases. The CDR3 contains 14 residues. The sequenced sample was PBMCs. The chain carries TRBV3-1 (or the pseudogene TRBV3-2) and TRBJ1-1; D uncertain. The sequence was obtained from a man in his 60s with colorectal cancer. The CDR3 is CASSHSGRYTEAFF. The DNA of the CDR3 is TGTGCCAGCAGCCATAGCGGGAGGTACACTGAAGCTTTCTTT.